These 25 T cell receptor beta chains came from one sample sequenced in a study of beta chain features in type 1 diabetes. Study-wide results and limits: Shortening of TCRB CDR3s, moderate but significant, appeared in all four CD4+ subsets of Type 1 diabetes patients.

Expressed TCRB transcripts got sequenced, as all isolated RNA was reverse transcribed. Using immunoSEQ multiplex PCR, the repertoire was profiled, and TCRdb retains in-frame clones only, with some absent. The table has about 370,000 clones, over 8.5% seen once. Their specific antigens are unknown. Sequencing input: central memory CD4+ T cells from blood. The origin of the receptors is a man aged 30-40 years with type 1 diabetes.

The V and J genes are TRBV5-1 and TRBJ2-5; 7 bases line up with TRBD1. Germline CDR1 reads SGHRS; CDR2 reads YFSETQ. The CDR3 covers 15 residues. Losses at the gene ends were 2 bases for V and 2 bases for J; bases not matched to a gene: 6. The CDR3 DNA sequence: TGCGCCAGCAGCTTCGTGGGGACAGTTCAAGAGACCCAGTACTTC. It is translated as CASSFVGTVQETQYF.

The rearrangement uses TRBV6-6 and TRBJ1-5, with D perhaps TRBD1 (5 bases). There are 15 residues in the CDR3. V lost 5 bases, J lost 5 bases, and 16 bases lay in between. In germline, CDR1 is MNHNY, CDR2 SVGAGI (reference sequence). This chain's CDR3 is CASSLVQGRDQPQHF. Here the CDR3 DNA reads TGTGCCAGCAGTCTCGTGCAGGGTAGGGATCAGCCCCAGCATTTT.

The chain combines TRBV10-3 with TRBJ1-3, with D tentatively TRBD1 (6 bases). The length of the CDR3 is 15 residues. V was trimmed by 11 bases and J by 2 bases, leaving 19 bases between them. CDR1 and CDR2 (germline): ENHRY, SYGVKD. In nucleotides, the CDR3 is TGTGCCTCCCACCCCCAGGGGTCGGCTGGAAACACCATATATTTT. Translating gives CASHPQGSAGNTIYF.

The chain couples TRBV27 to TRBJ2-2, with TRBD1 identical over 9 bases. With 4 bases clipped from V and 6 bases from J, the junction kept 3 bases outside the gene matches. The CDR3 consists of 14 residues. Germline V gives CDR1 MNHEY, CDR2 SMNVEV (reference sequence). CDR3 in amino acids: CASSYRQGAGELFF. CDR3 coding DNA: TGTGCCAGCAGTTACCGACAGGGGGCCGGGGAGCTGTTTTTT.

The rearrangement links TRBV5-1 to TRBJ2-3, with TRBD2 identical over 8 bases. V was pared by 1 base and J by 0 bases, with 4 bases of the junction left unmatched. CDR3 size: 16 residues. The germline gives CDR1 SGHRS, CDR2 YFSETQ. CDR3 nucleotide sequence: TGCGCCAGCAGCTTGTTAACGGGAGGGAGCACAGATACGCAGTATTTT. It is translated as CASSLLTGGSTDTQYF. The complete variable domain, with remaining parts taken from reference TRBV5-1 and TRBJ2-3, reads KAGVTQTPRYLIKTRGQQVTLSCSPISGHRSVSWYQQTPGQGLQFLFEYFSETQRNKGNFPGRFSGRQFSNSRSEMNVSTLELGDSALYLCASSLLTGGSTDTQYFGPGTRLTVL.

This clone was seen a few times. V gene TRBV7-9 combines with J gene TRBJ2-7; possibly TRBD2 for D (5 bases). Germline V CDR1 and CDR2: SEHNR, FQNEAQ (reference sequence). Between the trimmed V and J ends, which lost 5 bases and 3 bases, there was a span of 20 bases. The CDR3 runs 16 residues. The CDR3 here is CASSQVLGRGIYEQYF. In DNA, the CDR3 is TGTGCCAGCAGCCAAGTCCTTGGACGGGGAATCTACGAGCAGTACTTC.

The rearrangement joins TRBV27 to TRBJ1-1; D uncertain. Trimming cost V 6 bases and J 6 bases, with 8 bases left between them. Per germline, CDR1 MNHEY and CDR2 SMNVEV (reference sequence). There are 11 residues in the CDR3. The CDR3 is CASREGAEAFF. DNA of the CDR3: TGTGCCAGCAGAGAGGGTGCTGAAGCTTTCTTT.

This rearrangement joins TRBV6-1 to TRBJ2-3; D unresolved. V lost 2 bases, J lost 0 bases, and 6 bases lay in between. From germline, CDR1 is MNHNS and CDR2 SASEGT. This CDR3 region has 14 residues. The CDR3 DNA reads TGTGCCAGCAGTGAACAAGCGAGCACAGATACGCAGTATTTT. Its translation is CASSEQASTDTQYF.

The genes are TRBV7-8 and TRBJ1-1, with unresolved D. Germline CDR1 SGHVS, CDR2 FQNEAQ. V was cut by 2 bases and J by 0 bases, with 7 bases left in between. The CDR3 is made up of 14 amino acids. CDR3 nucleotide sequence: TGTGCCAGCAGCTTAATACAGTTGAACACTGAAGCTTTCTTT. This encodes CASSLIQLNTEAFF.

Ten or more counts support this clone. The rearrangement links TRBV5-4 to TRBJ2-6; D ambiguous. CDR1 is SGHNT, CDR2 YYREEE, per germline (reference sequence). The CDR3 is 15 residues long. With 2 bases removed from V and 0 bases from J, the gap between germline ends came to 6 bases. In nucleotides, the CDR3 is TGTGCCAGCAGCTTCGATCTCTCTGGGGCCAACGTCCTGACTTTC. It encodes CASSFDLSGANVLTF.

The V call is TRBV18, the J call TRBJ1-6, with D tentatively TRBD1 (5 bases). This CDR3 is built from 14 residues. From germline, CDR1 is KGHSH and CDR2 LQKENI. Trimming took 3 bases from V and 9 from J, leaving 12 bases between them. CDR3 sequence reads: CASSPDSLGSPLHF. The CDR3 DNA follows: TGTGCCAGCTCACCTGACAGTTTAGGTTCACCCCTCCACTTT.

This chain links TRBV10-2 with TRBJ2-3, with unresolved D. CDR3 length: 14 residues. CDR1 is WSHSY and CDR2 is SAAADI in the germline V gene. With 6 bases removed from V and 0 bases from J, the gap between germline ends came to 10 bases. The CDR3 nucleotides read TGCGCCAGCAGCCCCGGGCGTAGCACAGATACGCAGTATTTT. It yields the protein CASSPGRSTDTQYF.

This clone was seen a few times. This chain uses TRBV7-9 with TRBJ2-7, with 8 bases that match TRBD2. V lost 1 base to trimming and J lost 9 bases; unmatched junction nucleotides: 8. This CDR3 spans 14 amino acids. The germline CDR1 and CDR2 sequences are SEHNR and FQNEAQ (reference sequence). The CDR3 region has the DNA TGTGCCAGCAGCTTAGAAGGGACTAGAGGAACGCAGTACTTC. Its translation: CASSLEGTRGTQYF.

This clone was observed a few times. The rearrangement joins TRBV11-2 to TRBJ2-7, with 8 bases identical to TRBD2. The ends lost 4 bases at V and 3 bases at J; junction bases unmatched: 2. Germline V lookup: CDR1 SGHAT, CDR2 FQNNGV. This CDR3 region has 13 residues. CDR3 DNA sequence: TGTGCCAGCAGCTCGGGAGGGCTCTACGAGCAGTACTTC. Translated, it gives CASSSGGLYEQYF. Full variable domain (missing parts from reference TRBV11-2 and TRBJ2-7): EAGVAQSPRYKIIEKRQSVAFWCNPISGHATLYWYQQILGQGPKLLIQFQNNGVVDDSQLPKDRFSAERLKGVDSTLKIQPAKLEDSAVYLCASSSGGLYEQYFGPGTRLTVT.

The chain couples TRBV6-1 to TRBJ1-3; 7 bases map to TRBD1. Per germline, CDR1 MNHNS and CDR2 SASEGT. The CDR3 extends over 14 amino acids. J was trimmed by 4 bases and V by 8 bases; bases with no gene match: 8. The CDR3 reads CASREDRTGNTIYF. DNA for the CDR3: TGTGCCAGCCGAGAGGACAGGACCGGAAACACCATATATTTT.

The V and J genes are TRBV28 and TRBJ2-2, with 10 bases aligning to TRBD2. This CDR3 is built from 17 residues. V was pared by 4 bases and J by 0 bases, with 5 bases of the junction left unmatched. Germline CDR1 and CDR2: MDHEN and SYDVKM. CDR3 sequence reads: CASSSYSGRTNTGELFF. The CDR3 DNA is TGTGCCAGCAGTTCCTATAGCGGGAGGACGAACACCGGGGAGCTGTTTTTT.

This clone has only a few counts. The rearrangement links TRBV4-3 to TRBJ2-5; TRBD2 might be the D (5 bases). V was shortened by 0 bases and J by 0 bases, with 11 bases between the two germline ends. This CDR3 comprises 16 residues. Germline V gives CDR1 LGHNA, CDR2 YSLEER. The CDR3 DNA sequence: TGCGCCAGCAGCCAAGAAACATACGGGAACCAAGAGACCCAGTACTTC. It codes for CASSQETYGNQETQYF.

The chain links TRBV9 to TRBJ2-7; 13 positions agree with TRBD2. The CDR3 is 14 residues long. Germline V gene sequence: CDR1 SGDLS, CDR2 YYNGEE. After removal of 0 bases from V and 7 bases from J, the junction contained 1 base not matched to a gene. CDR3 sequence reads: CASSVELAGGEQYF. The CDR3, as DNA: TGTGCCAGCAGCGTAGAACTAGCGGGAGGGGAGCAGTACTTC.

V gene TRBV13 combines with J gene TRBJ2-2, with D hard to call. V was cut by 5 bases and J by 5 bases, with 12 bases left in between. In germline, CDR1 is PRHDT, CDR2 FYEKMQ (reference sequence). The CDR3 spans 14 residues. CDR3 residues: CASSPRRETGELFF. The CDR3 DNA reads as TGTGCCAGCAGCCCCCGGCGTGAGACCGGGGAGCTGTTTTTT.

This clone appeared a few times. The chain uses TRBV6-6 and TRBJ1-4, with D unresolved. The CDR3 sequence is 15 residues long. The V gene's germline CDR1 is MNHNY and CDR2 SVGAGI (reference sequence). The germline V and J ends were trimmed by 5 bases and 4 bases, with 14 bases remaining between them. CDR3 protein: CASSTGRSSNEKLFF. CDR3 DNA sequence: TGTGCCAGCAGTACCGGACGGTCTAGTAATGAAAAACTGTTTTTT.

This clone has more than one count but fewer than ten. The J gene is TRBJ1-5, the V gene TRBV9, with a possible D match to TRBD1 (6 bases). V was pared by 3 bases and J by 6 bases, with 10 bases between. The V gene's germline CDR1 is SGDLS and CDR2 YYNGEE. This CDR3 has 13 amino acids. The CDR3 nucleotides read TGTGCCAGCAGCGGACAGGATGGTCAGCCCCAGCATTTT. Protein product: CASSGQDGQPQHF.

The CDR3 protein is CASSGREYNTEAFF. CDR3 in DNA: TGTGCCAGCAGCGGCAGGGAATACAACACTGAAGCTTTCTTT. V is TRBV7-7 and J is TRBJ1-1, with D possibly TRBD1 on 5 matching bases. Trimming removed 5 bases from V and 2 bases from J, with 12 bases in between. CDR3 length: 14 amino acids. In germline, CDR1 is SSHAT, CDR2 FNYEAQ (reference sequence).

The CDR3 bases are TGTGCCAGCAGCGTAGTCAGGGCCGGAGATACGCAGTATTTT. Its translation is CASSVVRAGDTQYF. This chain uses TRBV9 with TRBJ2-3; tentative D call: TRBD1 (5 bases). Trimming cost V 0 bases and J 5 bases, with 10 bases left between them. The germline V gene encodes CDR1 SGDLS and CDR2 YYNGEE. The CDR3 has 14 residues.

The rearrangement links TRBV28 to TRBJ1-1, with D perhaps TRBD1 (6 bases). This CDR3 comprises 11 residues. The V end lost 9 bases, the J end lost 10 bases, and 15 bases lay between the germline ends. CDR1 is MDHEN and CDR2 is SYDVKM in the germline V gene. The CDR3 coding sequence is TGTGCCAGTCACAGGGACCGAGGAGCTTTCTTT. Protein product: CASHRDRGAFF.

The gene calls are TRBV6-1 and TRBJ1-1; D call uncertain. The CDR3 runs to 15 residues. The V and J ends lost 2 bases and 0 bases respectively, with 10 bases between them. Germline CDR1 reads MNHNS; CDR2 reads SASEGT. The CDR3 protein is CASSESSGMNTEAFF. The CDR3 bases are TGTGCCAGCAGTGAATCATCCGGAATGAACACTGAAGCTTTCTTT.